This T cell receptor beta chain was identified during a study of blood T cell repertoires in COVID-19. Study information: Italy, Spain and the United States were the sources of the convalescent and acute COVID-19 samples. The analysed material was cDNA or gDNA that came from T cells, B-cell-depleted T cells, or PBMCs.

Seattle patients were enrolled during active infection and followed longitudinally. As handled by the study authors: Estimates of nucleated cell counts were drawn from the amplification of reference gene primers. Generated by immunoSEQ multiplex PCR, the TCRdb table keeps only in-frame clones and is missing some. V and J calls and clone size are given by that table; D and trimming were obtained from the DNA. The data show roughly 180,000 clones, roughly 94% seen once. The CDR3 is made up of 14 amino acids. Germline CDR1 is LGHNT and CDR2 is FRNRAP. V lost 7 bases to trimming and J lost 4 bases, with 16 bases between them.

The clonotype was recovered from a man younger than 45 with COVID-19, enrolled during active disease. The chain has TRBV12-5 and TRBJ1-2; D unresolved. The specimen was peripheral blood. CDR3 residues: CASEFVGRGYGYTF. CDR3 DNA: TGTGCTAGTGAATTCGTAGGGAGAGGCTATGGCTACACCTTC.